This section outlines one TCR beta chain sequence together with its context. These data are taken from a study of OX40 agonist ivuxolimab in advanced cancers. The overall study: Participants could have had prior anti-PD-1, anti-PD-L1 or anti-CTLA-4 therapy, and around 40% had some.

Only in-frame clones appear in the TCRdb table, and some are missing; sequencing was by immunoSEQ multiplex PCR. This table has approximately 70,000 clones, around nine tenths appearing once. The CDR3 is 14 amino acids. V was shortened by 1 base and J by 1 base, with 7 bases between the two germline ends. Germline-derived CDR1 and CDR2 are SEHNR and FQNEAQ (reference sequence). The material sequenced was CD4+ or CD8+ T cells sorted from blood, taken in a trial of the OX40 agonist ivuxolimab. This sequence joins TRBV7-9 and TRBJ2-5; D not resolved. This sequence was found in an adult with an advanced solid tumor such as melanoma, head and neck, liver or kidney cancer. In DNA form, the CDR3 reads TGTGCCAGCAGCTTAGTGGGGTTCCAAGAGACCCAGTACTTC. It codes for CASSLVGFQETQYF.